This T cell receptor (beta chain) originates from a study of cytomegalovirus exposure and HLA in healthy donors. General observations from the study: According to the study, 150 to 200 TCR beta chains were cytomegalovirus-associated. CMV serostatus was the only immune exposure information that was available.

A note on this clone: The target antigen is unknown.

Germline V gives CDR1 SNHLY, CDR2 FYNNEI. The V and J ends lost 3 bases and 5 bases respectively, with 11 bases between them. CDR3 length equals 14 residues. The PCR had 60 Vbeta and 13 Jbeta primers. Only in-frame clones appear in the TCRdb table, and some are missing; sequencing was by immunoSEQ multiplex PCR. The repertoire holds under 110,000 clones, with just over 70% as singletons. Sequenced material: PBMCs. The rearrangement joins TRBV2 to TRBJ1-5; D ambiguous. The clonotype originates from a boy younger than 18 in good health and CMV-seronegative. The chain's CDR3 is CASSDFRGYQPQHF. The DNA for the CDR3 is TGTGCCAGCAGTGATTTCAGAGGGTATCAGCCCCAGCATTTT. Using reference TRBV2 and TRBJ1-5 for the parts outside the CDR3, the full variable domain is EPEVTQTPSHQVTQMGQEVILRCVPISNHLYFYWYRQILGQKVEFLVSFYNNEISEKSEIFDDQFSVERPDGSNFTLKIRSTKLEDSAMYFCASSDFRGYQPQHFGDGTRLSIL.